This T cell receptor beta chain comes out of a study of CD8 T cells in Susac syndrome. The controls, all healthy donors, were matched for age and sex. With 1 base clipped from V and 4 bases from J, the junction kept 15 bases outside the gene matches. In germline, CDR1 is SGHAT, CDR2 FQDESV (reference sequence). There are 20 residues in the CDR3. Random hexamers were used to reverse transcribe an amount of about 0.45 to 1 ug RNA. immunoSEQ multiplex PCR amplified TCR beta CDR3 across 54 Vbeta, 13 Jbeta. TCRdb recomputed calls from the immunoSEQ multiplex PCR reads with MiXCR, one row per CDR3 protein. This table has some 120,000 distinct CDR3 sequences, 94% appearing once.

The TCR sequence derives from a human donor in good health. The V gene is TRBV11-1, the J gene TRBJ2-2, with 10 positions matching TRBD2. Source material: CD4+ T cells from PBMCs. The CDR3 protein is CASSLGIAGGIWRPTGELFF. CDR3 sequence (DNA): TGTGCCAGCAGCTTAGGGATAGCGGGAGGAATATGGAGGCCCACCGGGGAGCTGTTTTTT.